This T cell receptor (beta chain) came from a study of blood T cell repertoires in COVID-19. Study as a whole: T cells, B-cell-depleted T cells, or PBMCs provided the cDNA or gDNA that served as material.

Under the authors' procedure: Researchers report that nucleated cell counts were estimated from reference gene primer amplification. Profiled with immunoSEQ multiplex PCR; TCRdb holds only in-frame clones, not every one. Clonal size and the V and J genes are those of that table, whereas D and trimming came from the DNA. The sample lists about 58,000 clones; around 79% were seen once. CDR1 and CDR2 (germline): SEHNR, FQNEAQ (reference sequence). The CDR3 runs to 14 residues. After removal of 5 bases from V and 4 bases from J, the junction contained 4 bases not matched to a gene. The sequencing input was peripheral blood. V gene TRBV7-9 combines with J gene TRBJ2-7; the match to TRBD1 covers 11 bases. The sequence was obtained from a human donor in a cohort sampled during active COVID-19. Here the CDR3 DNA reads TGTGCCAGCAGCGAGGACAGGGGGCTATACGAGCAGTACTTC. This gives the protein CASSEDRGLYEQYF.